The clone carrying this TCR beta chain was seen just once. CDR3 size: 13 residues. The germline V gene has CDR1 MNHEY and CDR2 SVGAGI. V gave up 6 bases and J gave up 9 bases; unmatched junction bases: 9. Amplification used 60 Vbeta primers and 13 Jbeta primers. Sequencing used immunoSEQ multiplex PCR; TCRdb keeps in-frame clones, though not all of them. The table has some 170,000 clones, approximately 78% seen once. The data stem from a study of cytomegalovirus exposure and HLA in healthy donors. In the study overall: Of the donors genotyped, 398 in all, less than 90% fell in the Caucasian-associated ancestry cluster.

V is TRBV6-5 and J is TRBJ2-5; 8 nucleotides line up with TRBD2. What was sequenced was PBMCs. The TCR comes from a woman aged 25 to 39 in good health and CMV-seropositive. The CDR3 region is CASSPGLERSQYF. The CDR3 coding sequence is TGTGCCAGCAGCCCGGGACTAGAGAGGTCCCAGTACTTC.